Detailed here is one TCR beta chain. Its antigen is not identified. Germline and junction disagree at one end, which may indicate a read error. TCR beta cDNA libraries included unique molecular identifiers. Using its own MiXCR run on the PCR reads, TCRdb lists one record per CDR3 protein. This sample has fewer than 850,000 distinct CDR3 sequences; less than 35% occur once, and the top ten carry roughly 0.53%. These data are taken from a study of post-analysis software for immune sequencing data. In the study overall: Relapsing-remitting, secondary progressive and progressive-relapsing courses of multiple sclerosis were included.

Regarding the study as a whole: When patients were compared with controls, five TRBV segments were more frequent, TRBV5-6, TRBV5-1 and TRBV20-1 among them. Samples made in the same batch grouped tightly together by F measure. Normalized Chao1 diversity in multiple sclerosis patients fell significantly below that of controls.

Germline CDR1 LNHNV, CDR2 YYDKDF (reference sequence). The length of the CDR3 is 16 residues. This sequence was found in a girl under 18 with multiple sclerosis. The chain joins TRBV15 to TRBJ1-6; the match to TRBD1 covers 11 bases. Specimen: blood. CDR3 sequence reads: CATSRASGTGGSPPHF. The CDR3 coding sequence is TGTGCCACCAGCAGAGCATCCGGGACAGGGGGGTCACCCCCCCACTTT.